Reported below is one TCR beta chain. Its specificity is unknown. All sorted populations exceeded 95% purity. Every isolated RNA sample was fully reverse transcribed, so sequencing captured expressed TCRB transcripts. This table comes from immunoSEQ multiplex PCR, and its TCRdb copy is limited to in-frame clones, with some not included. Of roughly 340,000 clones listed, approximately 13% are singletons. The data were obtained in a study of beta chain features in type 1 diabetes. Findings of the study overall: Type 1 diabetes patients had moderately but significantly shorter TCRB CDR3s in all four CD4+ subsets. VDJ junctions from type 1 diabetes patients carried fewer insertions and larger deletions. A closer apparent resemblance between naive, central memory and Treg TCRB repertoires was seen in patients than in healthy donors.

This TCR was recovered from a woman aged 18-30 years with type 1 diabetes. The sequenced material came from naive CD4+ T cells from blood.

The CDR3 spells CSSPRDNEAFF. CDR3 nucleotide sequence: TGCAGTTCTCCCCGGGACAATGAAGCTTTCTTT. The rearrangement uses TRBV20-1 and TRBJ1-1, with a possible D match to TRBD1 (6 bases). Germline assignment: CDR1 DFQATT and CDR2 SNEGSKA (reference sequence). This CDR3 is built from 11 residues. Trimming took 8 bases from V and 7 from J, leaving 14 bases between them.